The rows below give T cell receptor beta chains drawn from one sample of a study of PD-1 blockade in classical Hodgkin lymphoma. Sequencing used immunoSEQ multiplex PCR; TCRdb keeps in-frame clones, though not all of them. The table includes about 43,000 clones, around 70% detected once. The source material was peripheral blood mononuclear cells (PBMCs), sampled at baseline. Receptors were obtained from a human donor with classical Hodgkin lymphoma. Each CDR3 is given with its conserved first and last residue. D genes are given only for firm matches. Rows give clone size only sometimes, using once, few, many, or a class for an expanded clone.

TGCGCCAGCAGCTTGGGGGGCAGCACAGATACGCAGTATTTT	CASSLGGSTDTQYF	.	TRBV5-1	TRBJ2-3	few
TGTGCCAGCAGCCCCGCTCAGGGTACGCAGTATTTT	CASSPAQGTQYF	.	TRBV6-6	TRBJ2-3	.
TGTGCCAGCAGCCAGACCCGATTTTCCACAGATACGCAGTATTTT	CASSQTRFSTDTQYF	.	TRBV28	TRBJ2-3	.
TGTGCCAGCAGGTTCCGGGGGGACAATCAGCCCCAGCATTTT	CASRFRGDNQPQHF	.	TRBV28	TRBJ1-5	few
TGTGCCAGCAGCGTAGAATGGGGGATGAACACTGAAGCTTTCTTT	CASSVEWGMNTEAFF	.	TRBV9	TRBJ1-1	.
TGTGCCAGCTCACCGGCAGGGGATGAAAAACTGTTTTTT	CASSPAGDEKLFF	.	TRBV18	TRBJ1-4	.
TGTGCCAGCAGCTTGACTACAGGGAATTCTGGGGCCAACGTCCTGACTTTC	CASSLTTGNSGANVLTF	.	TRBV7-8	TRBJ2-6	.
TGTGCCTGCCACTTGAGTACGACAACTAATGAAAAACTGTTTTTT	CACHLSTTTNEKLFF	.	TRBV19	TRBJ1-4	.
TGTGCCAGCAGCTTAAAGGGAGACACTGAAGCTTTCTTT	CASSLKGDTEAFF	.	TRBV7-9	TRBJ1-1	once
TGTGCCAGCAGTGAACATGGAGCAGCACTTTCCTACGAGCAGTACTTC	CASSEHGAALSYEQYF	.	TRBV25-1	TRBJ2-7	.
TGTGCCAGCAGCCCACCGGGACAGGGAGGGGAAAAACTGTTTTTT	CASSPPGQGGEKLFF	TRBD1	TRBV11-1	TRBJ1-4	.
TGTGCCAGCAGTGACTCGAGGGCTAGCGGGACAAAAATCTCCTACGAGCAGTACTTC	CASSDSRASGTKISYEQYF	TRBD2	TRBV6-4	TRBJ2-7	.
TGTGCCAGCAGTAAGACCGGGACAGGGGGCACCGAGCAGTACTTC	CASSKTGTGGTEQYF	TRBD1	TRBV6-1	TRBJ2-7	.
TGTGCCAGCAGCGTAGGCGGAGGGGTGAACACTGAAGCTTTCTTT	CASSVGGGVNTEAFF	.	TRBV9	TRBJ1-1	.
TGCGCCAGCAGCTTATCAGGGTGGGGGAACACTGAAGCTTTCTTT	CASSLSGWGNTEAFF	.	TRBV5-1	TRBJ1-1	few
TGCGCCAGCAGCTCGGGACAGCAAATCTCTGGAAACACCATATATTTT	CASSSGQQISGNTIYF	TRBD1	TRBV5-1	TRBJ1-3	once
TGTGCCAGCAGCGTCACCGGGACAGGGAATGAAAAACTGTTTTTT	CASSVTGTGNEKLFF	TRBD1	TRBV9	TRBJ1-4	.
TGCAGCGTTCAGACAGGGGGCGGGAACACTGAAGCTTTCTTT	CSVQTGGGNTEAFF	TRBD1	TRBV29-1	TRBJ1-1	few
TGCGCCACTCCGAGAGACGGGGAGGGCCCTTCGAACACCGGGGAGCTGTTTTTT	CATPRDGEGPSNTGELFF	TRBD2	TRBV5-1	TRBJ2-2	.
TGTGCCAGCAGTGCCCTCGGGCGGGAATATGGCTACACCTTC	CASSALGREYGYTF	.	TRBV25-1	TRBJ1-2	.
TGTGCCAGTAGTATAGATCACAGAAACTATGGCTACACCTTC	CASSIDHRNYGYTF	.	TRBV19	TRBJ1-2	medium-sized
TGTGCCAGTAGTATGGGAAACTCTGGGGCCAACGTCCTGACTTTC	CASSMGNSGANVLTF	.	TRBV19	TRBJ2-6	.
TGTGCCATAATGGGACGGAGGCTTGGATCCTACGAGCAGTACTTC	CAIMGRRLGSYEQYF	.	TRBV10-3	TRBJ2-7	.
TGTGCCAGCAGGCCCACAGCGGGAAACAATGAGCAGTTCTTC	CASRPTAGNNEQFF	TRBD2	TRBV27	TRBJ2-1	.
TGTGCGTCTACGGCTAGCGCCTACAATGAGCAGTTCTTC	CASTASAYNEQFF	.	TRBV10-3	TRBJ2-1	.
TGCGCCAGCAGCTTGGGACTAGCGGGGGCAATTTTCACAGATACGCAGTATTTT	CASSLGLAGAIFTDTQYF	TRBD2	TRBV5-1	TRBJ2-3	.
TGCGCCAGCAGTTTGGACAGCCCACCGGGGGACGAGCAGTACTTC	CASSLDSPPGDEQYF	.	TRBV10-1	TRBJ2-7	.
TGCGCCAGCGACCCTGGGACGGCAAATGGCTACACCTTC	CASDPGTANGYTF	.	TRBV4-1	TRBJ1-2	.
TGTGCCAGCAGCGTAGTAAGCCAGGGAGGCGATGAGCAGTTCTTC	CASSVVSQGGDEQFF	.	TRBV9	TRBJ2-1	.
TGCGCCAGCAGGGGACAGGGGGCAACAGATACGCAGTATTTT	CASRGQGATDTQYF	TRBD1	TRBV10-1	TRBJ2-3	.
TGTGCCAGCAGCTTAAGAGTCGGACAGCAGGGACTAGCGTACGAGACCCAGTACTTC	CASSLRVGQQGLAYETQYF	TRBD2	TRBV7-9	TRBJ2-5	.
TGTGCCAGCAGCGAGGGGGCAGGGGTCACAGATACGCAGTATTTT	CASSEGAGVTDTQYF	TRBD1	TRBV9	TRBJ2-3	.
TGTGCCAGCAGCTTAGCTCCAGCAGGGAATTCACCCCTCCACTTT	CASSLAPAGNSPLHF	.	TRBV7-3	TRBJ1-6	.
TGTGCCAGCAGGGGACCGCCCCCTAACTATGGCTACACCTTC	CASRGPPPNYGYTF	.	TRBV28	TRBJ1-2	.
TGCGCCAGCAGTGCAGGGCTGGATACGCAGTATTTT	CASSAGLDTQYF	.	TRBV10-1	TRBJ2-3	once
TGTGCCAGCAGTGCGAGGGGAAGCACAGATACGCAGTATTTT	CASSARGSTDTQYF	.	TRBV6-6	TRBJ2-3	.
TGTGCCTGGGTGGGGACGGACGACCCAGCTAACTATGGCTACACCTTC	CAWVGTDDPANYGYTF	.	TRBV30	TRBJ1-2	.
TGTGCCAGCAGTGAATTATACAGGCAATTCGGCGCTTTCTTT	CASSELYRQFGAFF	.	TRBV6-1	TRBJ1-1	.
TGCAGCTCCCCTCGCGGGAGCCAAAATGAGCAGTTCTTC	CSSPRGSQNEQFF	TRBD2	TRBV29-1	TRBJ2-1	.
TGCGCCAGCACCTCCGGGGTGCCTGGGGAAAAACTGTTTTTT	CASTSGVPGEKLFF	.	TRBV5-1	TRBJ1-4	.
TGTGCCAGCAGCAGCTATAGGGGGGAGCACTACGAGCAGTACTTC	CASSSYRGEHYEQYF	.	TRBV9	TRBJ2-7	few
TGTGCCAGCAGCGCATCTAGCGGGAGGGTTAATGAGCAGTTCTTC	CASSASSGRVNEQFF	TRBD2	TRBV9	TRBJ2-1	.
TGCAGCGTTGAAAAGGACGGTAACTATGGCTACACCTTC	CSVEKDGNYGYTF	.	TRBV29-1	TRBJ1-2	few
TGCAGTGCTCCTTACGCGGCTGAAGCTTTCTTT	CSAPYAAEAFF	.	TRBV20-1	TRBJ1-1	.
TGTGCCAGCAGTTTACAGGGAGTGACTGAAGCTTTCTTT	CASSLQGVTEAFF	.	TRBV6-6	TRBJ1-1	few
TGTGCCATCAGTTGGGGAAACAATGAGCAGTTCTTC	CAISWGNNEQFF	.	TRBV10-3	TRBJ2-1	.